The following is a T cell receptor beta chain sequence with its context. Time point: pre-sensitization, week 0. Treatment meaning: therapeutic diphenylcyclopropenone sensitization with weekly scalp DPC. The data stem from a study of human T cells and chemical hapten exposure. TCRdb reprocessed the RACE reads with MiXCR, giving one entry per CDR3 protein. The sample consists of around 300,000 distinct CDR3 sequences, about 5% of them appearing once. V was clipped by 5 bases and J by 7 bases; unmatched bases: 11. CDR3 size: 16 residues. CDR1 is SGHTA, CDR2 FQGTGA, per germline. The J gene is TRBJ1-6, the V gene TRBV7-3; 7 bases agree with TRBD1. Sequenced material: whole blood, taken in connection with sensitization to the hapten diphenylcyclopropenone (DPC). The source is a woman aged 18-30 years with alopecia areata. Some clones in this sample may be carry-over from other donors' samples. The DNA of the CDR3 is TGTGCCAGCAGCCCAAGGGGTGGGGACAGCAATTCACCCCTCCACTTT. It is translated as CASSPRGGDSNSPLHF.